This section outlines one T cell receptor (beta chain) sequence together with its context. Its specificity is unknown. This sample stems from a study of long-term antiretroviral therapy in people with HIV. Overall study findings and caveats: Repertoires from HIV showed CDR3 length ranges narrower than those of controls.

Participants with HIV, all of them, were treated in the United States. The cryopreserved samples used held roughly 1-10 million PBMC prior to extraction of DNA. Germline CDR1 is MDHEN and CDR2 is SYDVKM. The CDR3 extends over 14 amino acids. Deletions cut 3 bases from V and 4 bases from J, with 10 bases between. Sequencing relied on immunoSEQ assay v3.0, run at survey level. In sequencing, roughly 40,000-55,000 T-cell genomes per sample were targeted. Generated by immunoSEQ multiplex PCR, the TCRdb table keeps only in-frame clones and is missing some. The repertoire consists of 20,000 to 25,000 clones, with approximately 81% occurring once and the leading ten covering around 3.7%.

The clonotype comes from a woman aged 45-59 years with HIV. The material was unsorted PBMCs, obtained 1.9 years after starting antiretroviral therapy. V usage is TRBV28 and J usage is TRBJ1-5; the D gene is possibly TRBD1 (5 bases). The chain's CDR3 is CASSFDSGNQPQHF. The CDR3 DNA sequence: TGTGCCAGCAGTTTTGACAGTGGGAATCAGCCCCAGCATTTT.